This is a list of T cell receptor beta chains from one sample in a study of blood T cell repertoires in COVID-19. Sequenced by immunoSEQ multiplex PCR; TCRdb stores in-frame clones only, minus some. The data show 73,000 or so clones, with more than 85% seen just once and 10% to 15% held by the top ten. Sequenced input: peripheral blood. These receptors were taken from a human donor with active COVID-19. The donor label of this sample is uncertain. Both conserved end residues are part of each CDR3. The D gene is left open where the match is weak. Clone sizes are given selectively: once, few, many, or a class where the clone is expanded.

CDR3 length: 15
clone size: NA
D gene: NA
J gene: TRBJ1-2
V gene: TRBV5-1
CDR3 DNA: TGCGCCAGCGACCCTGGGGGGGGTCTTAGCTATGGCTACACCTTC
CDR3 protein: CASDPGGGLSYGYTF

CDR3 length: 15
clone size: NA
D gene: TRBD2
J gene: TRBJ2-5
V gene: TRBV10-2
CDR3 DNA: TGCGCCAGCTCCCCGGATAGCGGGTACCAAGAGACCCAGTACTTC
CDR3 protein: CASSPDSGYQETQYF

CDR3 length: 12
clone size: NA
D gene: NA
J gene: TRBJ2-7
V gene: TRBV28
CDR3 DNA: TGTGCCAGCAGGCGAGGGTCCTACGAGCAGTACTTC
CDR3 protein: CASRRGSYEQYF

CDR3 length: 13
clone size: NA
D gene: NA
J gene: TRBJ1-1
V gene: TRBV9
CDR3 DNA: TGTGCCAGCAGCTTCACAGGGTACTCTGAAGCTTTCTTT
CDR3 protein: CASSFTGYSEAFF

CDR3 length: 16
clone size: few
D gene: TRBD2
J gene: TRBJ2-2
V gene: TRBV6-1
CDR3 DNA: TGTGCCAGCAGTGAAGACGGGAGGCATAACACCGGGGAGCTGTTTTTT
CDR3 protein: CASSEDGRHNTGELFF

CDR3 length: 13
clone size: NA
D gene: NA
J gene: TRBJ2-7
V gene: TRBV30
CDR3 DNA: TGTGCCTGGAGGGGGCTCAGCGTCTACGAGCAGTACTTC
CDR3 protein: CAWRGLSVYEQYF

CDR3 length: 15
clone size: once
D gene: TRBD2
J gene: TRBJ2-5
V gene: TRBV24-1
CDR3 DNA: TGTGCCACCAGTGCCTTGGGGGGACTAGCGGCAACCCAGTACTTC
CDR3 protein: CATSALGGLAATQYF

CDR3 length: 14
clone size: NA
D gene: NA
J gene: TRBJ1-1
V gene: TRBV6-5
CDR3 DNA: TGTGCCAGCAGTCCCTCCGGAGGGGTCACTGAAGCTTTCTTT
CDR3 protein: CASSPSGGVTEAFF

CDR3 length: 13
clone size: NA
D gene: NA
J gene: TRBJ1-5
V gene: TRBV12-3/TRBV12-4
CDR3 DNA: TGTGCCAGCAGTTTAGCGGGGGGACAGCCCCAGCATTTT
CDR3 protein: CASSLAGGQPQHF

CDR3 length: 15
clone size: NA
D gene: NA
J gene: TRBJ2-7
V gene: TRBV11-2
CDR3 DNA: TGTGCCAGCAGCTTCTATTCCGGGAGCTCCTACGAGCAGTACTTC
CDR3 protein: CASSFYSGSSYEQYF

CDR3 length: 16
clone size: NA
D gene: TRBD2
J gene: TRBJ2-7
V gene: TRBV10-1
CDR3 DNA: TGCGCCAGCAGTGACATGGCGGCTAGCGGCACCTACGAGCAGTACTTC
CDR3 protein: CASSDMAASGTYEQYF

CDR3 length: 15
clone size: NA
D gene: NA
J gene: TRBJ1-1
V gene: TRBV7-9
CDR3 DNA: TGTGCCAGCAGCCCCGGTGAGAAGATGAACACTGAAGCTTTCTTT
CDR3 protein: CASSPGEKMNTEAFF

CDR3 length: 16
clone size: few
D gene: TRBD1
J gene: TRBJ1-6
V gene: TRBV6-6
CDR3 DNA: TGTGCCAGCAGTTACCGAACGGGACAGGGAGGTTCACCCCTCCACTTT
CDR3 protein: CASSYRTGQGGSPLHF

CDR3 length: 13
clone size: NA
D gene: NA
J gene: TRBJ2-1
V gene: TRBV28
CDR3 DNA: TGTGCCTGTAAGGGGGGGGATTACAATGAGCAGTTCTTC
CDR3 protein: CACKGGDYNEQFF

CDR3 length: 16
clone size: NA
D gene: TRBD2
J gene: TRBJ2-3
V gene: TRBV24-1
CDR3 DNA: TGTGCCACCAGTGATTGGACTAGCGGGAACACAGATACGCAGTATTTT
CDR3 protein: CATSDWTSGNTDTQYF

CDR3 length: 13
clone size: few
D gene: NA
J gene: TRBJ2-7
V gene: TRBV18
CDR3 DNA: TGTGCCAGCTCACAACAGGGAGTCCACGAGCAGTACTTC
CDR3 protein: CASSQQGVHEQYF

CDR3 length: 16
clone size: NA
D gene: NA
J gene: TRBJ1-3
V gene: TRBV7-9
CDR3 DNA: TGTGCCAGCAGCTTGGGGGCCGGGACCGTGGGGAACACCATATATTTT
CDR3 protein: CASSLGAGTVGNTIYF

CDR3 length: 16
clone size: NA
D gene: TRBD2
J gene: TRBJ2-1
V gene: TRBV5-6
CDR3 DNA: TGTGCCAGCAGCTGGAGACTAGCGGGAGGAGTCAATGAGCAGTTCTTC
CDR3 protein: CASSWRLAGGVNEQFF

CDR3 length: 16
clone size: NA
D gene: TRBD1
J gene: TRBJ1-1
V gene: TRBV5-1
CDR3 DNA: TGCGCCAGCAGCTTGGATTCGGACAGGGGGAACACTGAAGCTTTCTTT
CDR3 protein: CASSLDSDRGNTEAFF

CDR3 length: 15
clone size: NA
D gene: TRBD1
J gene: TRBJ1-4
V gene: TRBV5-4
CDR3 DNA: TGTGCCAGCAGCCAATCAGGGGGCACTAATGAAAAACTGTTTTTT
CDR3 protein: CASSQSGGTNEKLFF

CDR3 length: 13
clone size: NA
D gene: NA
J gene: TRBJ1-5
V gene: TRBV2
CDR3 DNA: TGTGCCAGCAACAGGGAAAGCAATCAGCCCCAGCATTTT
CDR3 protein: CASNRESNQPQHF

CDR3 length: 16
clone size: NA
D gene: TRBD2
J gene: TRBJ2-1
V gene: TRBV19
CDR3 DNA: TGTGCCAGTAGTACTCGAGCGGGAGGGACTTACAATGAGCAGTTCTTC
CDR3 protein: CASSTRAGGTYNEQFF

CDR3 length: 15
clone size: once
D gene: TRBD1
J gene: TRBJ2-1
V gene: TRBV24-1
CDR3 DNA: TGTGCCACCAGTGATCCGGGACAGGGGGGCAATGAGCAGTTCTTC
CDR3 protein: CATSDPGQGGNEQFF

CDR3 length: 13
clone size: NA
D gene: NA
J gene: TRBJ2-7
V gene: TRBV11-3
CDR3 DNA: TGTGCCAGCAGCTTGAGCGGATCCTACGAGCAGTACTTC
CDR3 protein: CASSLSGSYEQYF

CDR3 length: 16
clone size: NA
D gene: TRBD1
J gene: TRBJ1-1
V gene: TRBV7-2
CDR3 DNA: TGTGCCAGCAGCGATATAGACAGGGGGTCGGACACTGAAGCTTTCTTT
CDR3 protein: CASSDIDRGSDTEAFF

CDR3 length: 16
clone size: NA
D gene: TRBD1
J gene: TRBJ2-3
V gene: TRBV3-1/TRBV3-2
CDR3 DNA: TGTGCCAGCAGCCAGACAAGGACAGGCCGCACAGATACGCAGTATTTT
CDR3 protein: CASSQTRTGRTDTQYF

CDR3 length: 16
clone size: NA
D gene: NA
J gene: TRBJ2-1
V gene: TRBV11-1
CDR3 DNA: TGTGCCAGCAACTCCCCTACTGAGCGATTTTACAATGAGCAGTTCTTC
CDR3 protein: CASNSPTERFYNEQFF

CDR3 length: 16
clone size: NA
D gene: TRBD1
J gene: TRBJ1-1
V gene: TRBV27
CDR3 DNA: TGTGCCAGCAGTTCACTCCCGGGACAGATGAACACTGAAGCTTTCTTT
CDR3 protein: CASSSLPGQMNTEAFF

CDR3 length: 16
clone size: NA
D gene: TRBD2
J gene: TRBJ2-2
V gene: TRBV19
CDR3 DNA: TGTGCCGTCTCACGGCCTGGGGGGGGTAAGGTCGGGGAGCTGTTTTTT
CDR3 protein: CAVSRPGGGKVGELFF

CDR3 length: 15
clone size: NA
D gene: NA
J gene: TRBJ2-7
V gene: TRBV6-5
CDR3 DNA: TGTGCCAGCAGTTACTCGGGGGGAGTTTCCTACGAGCAGTACTTC
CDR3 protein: CASSYSGGVSYEQYF

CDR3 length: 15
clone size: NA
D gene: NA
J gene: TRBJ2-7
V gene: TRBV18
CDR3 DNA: TGTGCCAGCTCTCTGGATCACGGAGCTCCCTACGAGCAGTACTTC
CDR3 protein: CASSLDHGAPYEQYF

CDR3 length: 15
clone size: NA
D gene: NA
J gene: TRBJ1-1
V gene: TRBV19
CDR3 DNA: TGTGCCAGTAGTATGGGCATCAGCGGGAACACTGAAGCTTTCTTT
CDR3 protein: CASSMGISGNTEAFF

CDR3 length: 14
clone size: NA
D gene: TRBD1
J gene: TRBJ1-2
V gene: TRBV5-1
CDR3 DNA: TGCGCCAGCAGCCAAGACAGGGGGCCCTATGGCTACACCTTC
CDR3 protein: CASSQDRGPYGYTF

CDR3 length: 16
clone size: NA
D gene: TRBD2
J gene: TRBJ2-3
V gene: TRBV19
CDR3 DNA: TGTGCCATCCGGGGCGGGCTAGCGGGAGATACGGATACGCAGTATTTT
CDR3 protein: CAIRGGLAGDTDTQYF

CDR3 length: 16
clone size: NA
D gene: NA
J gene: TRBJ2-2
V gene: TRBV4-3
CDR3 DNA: TGCGCCAGCAGCCAAGAACCATACACTAGCAACGGGGAGCTGTTTTTT
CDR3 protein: CASSQEPYTSNGELFF

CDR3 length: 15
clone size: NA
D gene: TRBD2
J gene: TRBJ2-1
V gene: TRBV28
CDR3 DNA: TGTGCCAGCACCGACATAGCGGGAGTCGACAATGAGCAGTTCTTC
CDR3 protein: CASTDIAGVDNEQFF

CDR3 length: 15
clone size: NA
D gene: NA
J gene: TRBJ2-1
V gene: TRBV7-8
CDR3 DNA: TGTGCCAGCAGCTTAAACAGGCAATCCTACAATGAGCAGTTCTTC
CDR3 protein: CASSLNRQSYNEQFF

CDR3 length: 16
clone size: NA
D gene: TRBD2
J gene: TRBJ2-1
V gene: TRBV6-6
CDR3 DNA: TGTGCCAGCAGCCCCCGGAGCGGGGCCTCCTACAATGAGCAGTTCTTC
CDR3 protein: CASSPRSGASYNEQFF

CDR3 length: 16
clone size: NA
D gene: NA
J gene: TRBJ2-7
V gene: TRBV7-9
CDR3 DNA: TGTGCCAGCAGCGCCGACTCCAGGGAAAACACCTACGAGCAGTACTTC
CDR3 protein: CASSADSRENTYEQYF

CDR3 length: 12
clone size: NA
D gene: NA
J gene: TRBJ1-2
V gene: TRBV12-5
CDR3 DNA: TGTGCTAGTGGTTTGTGGGGCAAGGGCTACACCTTC
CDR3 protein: CASGLWGKGYTF

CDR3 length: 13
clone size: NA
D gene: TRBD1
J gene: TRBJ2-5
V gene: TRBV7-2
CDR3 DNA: TGTGCCAGCAGCGACGGACAGGGGAAGACCCAGTACTTC
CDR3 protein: CASSDGQGKTQYF